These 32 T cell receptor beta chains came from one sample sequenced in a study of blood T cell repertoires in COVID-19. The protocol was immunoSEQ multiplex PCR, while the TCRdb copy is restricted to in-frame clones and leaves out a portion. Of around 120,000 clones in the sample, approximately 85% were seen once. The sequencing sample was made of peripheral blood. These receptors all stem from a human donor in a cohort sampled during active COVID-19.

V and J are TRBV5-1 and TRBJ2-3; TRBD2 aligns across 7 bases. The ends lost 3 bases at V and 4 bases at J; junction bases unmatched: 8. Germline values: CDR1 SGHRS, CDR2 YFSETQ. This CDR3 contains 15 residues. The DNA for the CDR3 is TGCGCCAGCAGCTCAGCGGGGAGCGTCCCAGATACGCAGTATTTT. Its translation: CASSSAGSVPDTQYF.

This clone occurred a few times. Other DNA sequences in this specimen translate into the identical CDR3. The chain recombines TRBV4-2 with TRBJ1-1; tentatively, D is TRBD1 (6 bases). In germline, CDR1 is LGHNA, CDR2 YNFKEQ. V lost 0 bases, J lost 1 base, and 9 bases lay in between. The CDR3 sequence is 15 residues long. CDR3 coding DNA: TGTGCCAGCAGCCAAGACGGACAGACGAACACTGAAGCTTTCTTT. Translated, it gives CASSQDGQTNTEAFF.

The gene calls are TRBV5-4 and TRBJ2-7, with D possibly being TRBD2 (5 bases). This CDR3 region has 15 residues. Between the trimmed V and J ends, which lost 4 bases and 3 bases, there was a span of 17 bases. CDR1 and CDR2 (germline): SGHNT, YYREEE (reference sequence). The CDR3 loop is CASSPAAAGRYEQYF. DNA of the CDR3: TGTGCCAGCAGCCCGGCGGCGGCGGGCCGCTACGAGCAGTACTTC.

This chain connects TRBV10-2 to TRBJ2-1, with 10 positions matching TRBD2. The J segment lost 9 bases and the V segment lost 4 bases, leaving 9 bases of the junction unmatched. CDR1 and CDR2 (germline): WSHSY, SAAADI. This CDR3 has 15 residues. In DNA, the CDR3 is TGCGCCAGCAGTGTTCTAGCGGGAGCCCGCAGTGAGCAGTTCTTC. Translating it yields CASSVLAGARSEQFF.

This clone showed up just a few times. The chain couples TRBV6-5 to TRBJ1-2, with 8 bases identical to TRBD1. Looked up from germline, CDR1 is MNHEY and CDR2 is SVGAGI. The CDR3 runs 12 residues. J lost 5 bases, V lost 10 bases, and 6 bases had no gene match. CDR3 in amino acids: CATTGGFYGYTF. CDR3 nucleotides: TGTGCCACCACAGGGGGATTTTATGGCTACACCTTC.

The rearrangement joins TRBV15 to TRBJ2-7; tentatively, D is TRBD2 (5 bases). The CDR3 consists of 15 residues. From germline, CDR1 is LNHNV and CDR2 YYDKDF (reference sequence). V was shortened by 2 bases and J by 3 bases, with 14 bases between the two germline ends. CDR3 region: CATSRPPPGDYEQYF. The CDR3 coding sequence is TGTGCCACCAGCAGACCTCCCCCCGGGGACTACGAGCAGTACTTC.

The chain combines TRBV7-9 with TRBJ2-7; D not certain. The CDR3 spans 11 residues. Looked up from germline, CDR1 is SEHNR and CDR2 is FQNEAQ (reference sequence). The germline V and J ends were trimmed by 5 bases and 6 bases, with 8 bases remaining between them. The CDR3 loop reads CASSPNSEQYF. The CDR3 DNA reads TGTGCCAGCAGCCCCAATAGCGAGCAGTACTTC.

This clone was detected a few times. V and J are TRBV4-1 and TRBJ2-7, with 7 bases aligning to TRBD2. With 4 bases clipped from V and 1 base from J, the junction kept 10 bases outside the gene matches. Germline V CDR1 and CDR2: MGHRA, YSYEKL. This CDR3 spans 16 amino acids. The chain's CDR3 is CASSPSASGRSYEQYF. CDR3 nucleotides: TGCGCCAGCAGCCCAAGTGCTAGCGGACGGTCCTACGAGCAGTACTTC.

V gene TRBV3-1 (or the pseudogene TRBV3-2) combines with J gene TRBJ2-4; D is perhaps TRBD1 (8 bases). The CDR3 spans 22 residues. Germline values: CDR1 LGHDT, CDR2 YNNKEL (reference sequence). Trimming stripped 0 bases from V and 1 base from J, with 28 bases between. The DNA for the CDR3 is TGTGCCAGCAGCCAAGATCGGGGGGTTGACAGGGGTGGGTTGTTCGCCAAAAACATTCAGTACTTC. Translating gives CASSQDRGVDRGGLFAKNIQYF.

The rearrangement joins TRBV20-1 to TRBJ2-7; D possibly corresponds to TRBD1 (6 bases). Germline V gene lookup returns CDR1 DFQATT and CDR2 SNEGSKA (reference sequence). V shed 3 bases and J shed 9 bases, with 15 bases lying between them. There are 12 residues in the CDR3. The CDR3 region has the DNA TGCAGTGCTAGTGGGGGCGCGGTTAGGCAGTACTTC. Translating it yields CSASGGAVRQYF.

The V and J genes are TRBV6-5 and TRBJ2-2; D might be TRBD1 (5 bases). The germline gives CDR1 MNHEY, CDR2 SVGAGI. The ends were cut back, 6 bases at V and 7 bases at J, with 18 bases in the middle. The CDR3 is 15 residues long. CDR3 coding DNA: TGTGCCAGCAGACCAGGGTTAGGGGCGGACGGGGAGCTGTTTTTT. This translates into CASRPGLGADGELFF.

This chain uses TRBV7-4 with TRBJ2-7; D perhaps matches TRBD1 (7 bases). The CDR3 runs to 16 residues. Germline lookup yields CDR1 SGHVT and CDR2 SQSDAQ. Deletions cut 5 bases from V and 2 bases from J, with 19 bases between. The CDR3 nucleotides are TGTGCCAGCAGCCCCCAGGGGGGACCCTCAACCTACGAGCAGTACTTC. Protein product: CASSPQGGPSTYEQYF.

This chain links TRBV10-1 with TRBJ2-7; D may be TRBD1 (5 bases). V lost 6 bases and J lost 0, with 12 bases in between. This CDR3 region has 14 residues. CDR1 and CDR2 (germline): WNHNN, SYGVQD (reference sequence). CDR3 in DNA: TGCGCCAGCAGACACGACAGTTCCTCCTACGAGCAGTACTTC. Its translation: CASRHDSSSYEQYF.

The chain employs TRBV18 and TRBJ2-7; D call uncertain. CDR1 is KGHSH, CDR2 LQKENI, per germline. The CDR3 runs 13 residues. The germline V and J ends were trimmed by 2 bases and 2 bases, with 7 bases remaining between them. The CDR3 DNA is TGTGCCAGCTCACCATCTAGACCCTACGAGCAGTACTTC. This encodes CASSPSRPYEQYF. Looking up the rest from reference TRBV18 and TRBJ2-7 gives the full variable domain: NAGVMQNPRHLVRRRGQEARLRCSPMKGHSHVYWYRQLPEEGLKFMVYLQKENIIDESGMPKERFSAEFPKEGPSILRIQQVVRGDSAAYFCASSPSRPYEQYFGPGTRLTVT.

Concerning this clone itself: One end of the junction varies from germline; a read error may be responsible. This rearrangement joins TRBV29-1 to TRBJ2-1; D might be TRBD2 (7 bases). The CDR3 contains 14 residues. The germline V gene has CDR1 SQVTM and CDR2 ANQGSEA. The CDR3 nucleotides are TGCAGCGTCGAAGGCGGGGGCCCCGGAAATGAGCAGTTCTTC. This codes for CSVEGGGPGNEQFF.

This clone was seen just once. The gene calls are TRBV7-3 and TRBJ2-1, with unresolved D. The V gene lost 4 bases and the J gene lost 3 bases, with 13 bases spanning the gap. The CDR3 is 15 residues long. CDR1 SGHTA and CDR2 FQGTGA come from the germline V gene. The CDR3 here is CASSSGFASYNEQFF. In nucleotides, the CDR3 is TGTGCCAGCAGCTCCGGGTTTGCGAGCTACAATGAGCAGTTCTTC.

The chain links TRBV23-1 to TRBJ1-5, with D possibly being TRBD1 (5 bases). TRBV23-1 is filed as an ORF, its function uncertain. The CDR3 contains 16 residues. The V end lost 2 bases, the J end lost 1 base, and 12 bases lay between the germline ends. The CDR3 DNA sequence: TGCGCCAGCAGTCAACTCAGGGAGGCGAGCAATCAGCCCCAGCATTTT. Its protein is CASSQLREASNQPQHF.

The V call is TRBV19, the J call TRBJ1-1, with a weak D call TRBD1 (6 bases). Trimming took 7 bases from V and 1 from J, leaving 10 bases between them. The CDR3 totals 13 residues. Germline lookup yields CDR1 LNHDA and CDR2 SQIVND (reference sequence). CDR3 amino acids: CASTDRTNTEAFF. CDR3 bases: TGTGCCAGTACTGACAGGACGAACACTGAAGCTTTCTTT. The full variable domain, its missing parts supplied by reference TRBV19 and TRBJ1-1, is DGGITQSPKYLFRKEGQNVTLSCEQNLNHDAMYWYRQDPGQGLRLIYYSQIVNDFQKGDIAEGYSVSREKKESFPLTVTSAQKNPTAFYLCASTDRTNTEAFFGQGTRLTVV.

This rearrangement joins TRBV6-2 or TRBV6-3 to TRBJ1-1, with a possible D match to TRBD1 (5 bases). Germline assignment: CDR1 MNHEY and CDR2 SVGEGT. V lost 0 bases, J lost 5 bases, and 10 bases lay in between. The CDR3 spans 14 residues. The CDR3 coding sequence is TGTGCCAGCAGTTACTCCTCGGGGGTGACTGAAGCTTTCTTT. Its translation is CASSYSSGVTEAFF.

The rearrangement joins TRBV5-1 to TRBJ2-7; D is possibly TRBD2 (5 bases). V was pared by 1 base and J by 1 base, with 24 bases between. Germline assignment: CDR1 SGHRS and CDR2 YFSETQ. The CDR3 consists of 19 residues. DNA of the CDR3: TGCGCCAGCAGCTTGCCCCGACGAGAAGGGTCCCGCGGGTCCTACGAGCAGTACTTC. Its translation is CASSLPRREGSRGSYEQYF.

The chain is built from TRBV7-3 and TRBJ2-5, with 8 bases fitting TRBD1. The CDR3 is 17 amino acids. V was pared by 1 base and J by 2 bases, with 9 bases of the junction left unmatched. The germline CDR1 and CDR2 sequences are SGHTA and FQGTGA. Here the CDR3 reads CASSLKDRARRQETQYF. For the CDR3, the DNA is TGTGCCAGCAGCTTAAAGGACAGGGCGAGGAGACAAGAGACCCAGTACTTC. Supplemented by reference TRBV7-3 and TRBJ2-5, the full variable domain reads GAGVSQTPSNKVTEKGKYVELRCDPISGHTALYWYRQSLGQGPEFLIYFQGTGAADDSGLPNDRFFAVRPEGSVSTLKIQRTERGDSAVYLCASSLKDRARRQETQYFGPGTRLLVL.

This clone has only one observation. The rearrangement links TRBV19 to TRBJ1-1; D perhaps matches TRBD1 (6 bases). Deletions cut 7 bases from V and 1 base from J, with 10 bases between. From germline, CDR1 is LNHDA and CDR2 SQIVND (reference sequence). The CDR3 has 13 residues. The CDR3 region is CASTATGNTEAFF. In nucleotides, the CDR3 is TGTGCCAGTACCGCGACAGGGAACACTGAAGCTTTCTTT.

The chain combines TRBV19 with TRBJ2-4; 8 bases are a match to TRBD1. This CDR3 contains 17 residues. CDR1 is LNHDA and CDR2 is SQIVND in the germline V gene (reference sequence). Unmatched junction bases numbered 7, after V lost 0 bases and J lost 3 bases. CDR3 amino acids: CASSIDPQGASKNIQYF. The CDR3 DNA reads TGTGCCAGTAGTATAGATCCCCAGGGGGCGAGCAAAAACATTCAGTACTTC.

For the CDR3, the DNA is TGTGCCAGCTCACCCGGCACTAGCGGCTACGAGCAGTACTTC. Protein sequence: CASSPGTSGYEQYF. The gene calls are TRBV18 and TRBJ2-7; 8 bases agree with TRBD2. The CDR3 has 14 amino acids. Germline CDR1 and CDR2: KGHSH and LQKENI. Trimming removed 3 bases from V and 3 bases from J; junction bases left unmatched: 4.

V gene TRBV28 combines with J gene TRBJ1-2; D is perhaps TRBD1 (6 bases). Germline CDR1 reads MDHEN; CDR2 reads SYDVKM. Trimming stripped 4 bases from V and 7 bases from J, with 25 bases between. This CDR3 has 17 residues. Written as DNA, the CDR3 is TGTGCCAGCAGTTACGGGGGGGCGGGTCGGGGGTACGGTGGCTACACCTTC. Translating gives CASSYGGAGRGYGGYTF.

The CDR3 DNA follows: TGTGCCAGCAGACAACTTAGACGGGACAGGGGAAGTGAAAAACTGTTTTTT. It codes for CASRQLRRDRGSEKLFF. J is TRBJ1-4 and V is TRBV11-2; TRBD1 matches at 10 bases. The length of the CDR3 is 17 residues. With V trimmed by 6 bases and J by 7 bases, 14 bases remained unmatched. Germline V gene data show CDR1 as SGHAT and CDR2 as FQNNGV.

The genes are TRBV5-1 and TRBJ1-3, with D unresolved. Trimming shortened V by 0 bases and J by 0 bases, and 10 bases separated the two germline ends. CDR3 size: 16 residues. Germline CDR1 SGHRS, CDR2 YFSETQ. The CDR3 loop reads CASSLAGGSSGNTIYF. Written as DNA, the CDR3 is TGCGCCAGCAGCTTGGCCGGCGGCAGCTCTGGAAACACCATATATTTT.

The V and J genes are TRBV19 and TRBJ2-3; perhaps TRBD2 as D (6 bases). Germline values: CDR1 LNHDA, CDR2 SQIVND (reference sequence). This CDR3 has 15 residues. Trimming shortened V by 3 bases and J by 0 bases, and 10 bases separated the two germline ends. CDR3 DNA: TGTGCCAGTAGTATGGGGCGGGGTAGCACAGATACGCAGTATTTT. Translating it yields CASSMGRGSTDTQYF.

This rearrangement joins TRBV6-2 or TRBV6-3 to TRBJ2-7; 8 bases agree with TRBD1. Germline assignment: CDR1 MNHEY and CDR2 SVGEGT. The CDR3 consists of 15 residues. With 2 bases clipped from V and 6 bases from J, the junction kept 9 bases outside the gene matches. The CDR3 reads CASSYRTGTGREQYF. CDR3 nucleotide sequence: TGTGCCAGCAGTTACCGGACAGGGACGGGCCGCGAGCAGTACTTC.

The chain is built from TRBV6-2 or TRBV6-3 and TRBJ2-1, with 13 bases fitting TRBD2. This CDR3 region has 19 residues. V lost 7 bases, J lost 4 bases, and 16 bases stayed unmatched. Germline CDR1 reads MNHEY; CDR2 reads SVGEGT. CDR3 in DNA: TGTGCCAGCACCCCCCCTGGGCTGACTAGCGGGGGGACTTACAATGAGCAGTTCTTC. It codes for CASTPPGLTSGGTYNEQFF.

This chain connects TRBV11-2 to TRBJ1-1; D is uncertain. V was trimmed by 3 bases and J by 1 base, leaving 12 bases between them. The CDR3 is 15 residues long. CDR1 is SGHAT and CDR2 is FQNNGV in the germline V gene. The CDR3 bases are TGTGCCAGCAGCTTCACGTACATACCGAACACTGAAGCTTTCTTT. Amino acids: CASSFTYIPNTEAFF.

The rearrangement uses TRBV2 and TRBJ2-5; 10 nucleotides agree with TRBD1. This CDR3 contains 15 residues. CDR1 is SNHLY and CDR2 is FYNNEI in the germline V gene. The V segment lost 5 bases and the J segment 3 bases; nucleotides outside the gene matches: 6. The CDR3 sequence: CASSIFGTGEETQYF. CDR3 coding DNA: TGTGCCAGCAGTATATTCGGGACAGGGGAAGAGACCCAGTACTTC.